This record concerns one T cell receptor (beta chain) sequence. Its antigen is as yet unknown. The assay was immunoSEQ multiplex PCR, and TCRdb's table has in-frame clones only and misses some. The table lists around 5,600 clones, roughly two thirds of them singletons, with roughly 11% in the top ten. This entry belongs to a study of chemoradiotherapy in HPV16-positive cancers. Study details: Candidate HPV-specific clones and shared TCR motifs came from a couple of HPV16-positive patients. Study results and limitations: Functional assays defining HPV-specific T cells used only a couple of HPV16-positive patients.

This specimen was acquired from a patient who underwent chemoradiotherapy. This sequence originates from a human donor with HPV-associated anogenital cancer.

CDR3 DNA: TGTGCCAGCAGTTTGGGCCAGGGTCGCGCAGATACGCAGTATTTT. The encoded protein is CASSLGQGRADTQYF. The gene calls are TRBV28 and TRBJ2-3; D may be TRBD1 (5 bases). V lost 3 bases and J 4 bases, leaving 14 bases between the germline ends. Germline V gene lookup returns CDR1 MDHEN and CDR2 SYDVKM. The CDR3 spans 15 residues.